Presented here are 5 T cell receptor beta chains from one specimen sequenced in a study of CD8+CD57+ T cells in acquired aplastic anemia. CDR3 and TCR beta VDJ profiling relied on a genomic DNA template. MiXCR was run by TCRdb on the reads, yielding one entry per CDR3 protein. The sample records 250,000 to 300,000 distinct CDR3 sequences, under 60% being singletons. Only patients with CD8+CD57+ cell expansion on flow cytometry were chosen for sequencing. The sequenced sample consisted of sorted CD4+, CD8+, or CD8+CD57+ T cells (not recorded which) from PBMCs. Receptors were obtained from a human donor with aplastic anemia.

The gene calls are TRBV12-3 or TRBV12-4 and TRBJ1-2; the D gene is possibly TRBD1 (5 bases). This CDR3 has 13 residues. V dropped 0 bases and J dropped 8 bases, with 10 bases sitting between them. The CDR3 here is CASSLARDRGYTF. The CDR3 region has the DNA TGTGCCAGCAGTTTAGCGCGGGACCGAGGCTACACCTTC.

V is TRBV7-2 and J is TRBJ1-2; D is possibly TRBD1 (5 bases). There are 15 residues in the CDR3. The V gene's germline CDR1 is SGHTA and CDR2 FQGNSA. Trimming shortened V by 1 base and J by 4 bases, and 13 bases separated the two germline ends. As DNA, the CDR3 is TGTGCCAGCAGCTTAGTGGTGACAGACGTCTATGGCTACACCTTC. Its protein is CASSLVVTDVYGYTF.

This clonotype was recorded many times. The J gene is TRBJ1-2, the V gene TRBV7-8, with D possibly being TRBD1 (5 bases). The CDR3 is 13 residues long. Per germline, CDR1 SGHVS and CDR2 FQNEAQ. Trimming cost V 5 bases and J 4 bases, with 11 bases left between them. CDR3 sequence (DNA): TGTGCCAGCAGCCCCGGGCAGGGCTATGGCTACACCTTC. Translating gives CASSPGQGYGYTF.

At least ten counts were recorded for this clonotype. This chain joins TRBV7-9 and TRBJ2-2; D possibly corresponds to TRBD2 (5 bases). Germline V gene data show CDR1 as SEHNR and CDR2 as FQNEAQ (reference sequence). V dropped 5 bases and J dropped 5 bases, with 15 bases sitting between them. The CDR3 consists of 15 residues. The CDR3 DNA follows: TGTGCCAGCAGCCAAAGATCGGTAGCGACCGGGGAGCTGTTTTTT. Translating it yields CASSQRSVATGELFF.

This clonotype appeared once. The chain employs TRBV10-3 and TRBJ1-3; D uncertain. This CDR3 spans 14 amino acids. The germline V and J ends were trimmed by 4 bases and 0 bases, with 7 bases remaining between them. Germline loops: CDR1 ENHRY, CDR2 SYGVKD. The CDR3 protein is CAISVMSSGNTIYF. The CDR3 nucleotides read TGTGCCATCAGTGTAATGAGCTCTGGAAACACCATATATTTT.